The TCR beta chain under discussion was sequenced for a study of preoperative IRX-2 immunotherapy in early breast cancer. TCRdb's copy holds only in-frame clones and misses some; the assay was immunoSEQ multiplex PCR. The sample lists around 3,000 clones, about three quarters occurring once. The V gene's germline CDR1 is MNHGY and CDR2 SAAAGT. Trimming cost V 6 bases and J 8 bases, with 13 bases left between them. The CDR3 consists of 12 residues. As for treatment: preoperative locoregional IRX-2 cytokine immunotherapy. The origin of this receptor is a human donor with breast cancer. The chain recombines TRBV6-8 with TRBJ1-1; the D is unclear. This sample comprised tumor tissue, obtained before IRX-2 immunotherapy. This CDR3 reads CASSPFGLEAFF. The DNA of the CDR3 is TGTGCCAGCAGCCCCTTTGGATTAGAAGCTTTCTTT.